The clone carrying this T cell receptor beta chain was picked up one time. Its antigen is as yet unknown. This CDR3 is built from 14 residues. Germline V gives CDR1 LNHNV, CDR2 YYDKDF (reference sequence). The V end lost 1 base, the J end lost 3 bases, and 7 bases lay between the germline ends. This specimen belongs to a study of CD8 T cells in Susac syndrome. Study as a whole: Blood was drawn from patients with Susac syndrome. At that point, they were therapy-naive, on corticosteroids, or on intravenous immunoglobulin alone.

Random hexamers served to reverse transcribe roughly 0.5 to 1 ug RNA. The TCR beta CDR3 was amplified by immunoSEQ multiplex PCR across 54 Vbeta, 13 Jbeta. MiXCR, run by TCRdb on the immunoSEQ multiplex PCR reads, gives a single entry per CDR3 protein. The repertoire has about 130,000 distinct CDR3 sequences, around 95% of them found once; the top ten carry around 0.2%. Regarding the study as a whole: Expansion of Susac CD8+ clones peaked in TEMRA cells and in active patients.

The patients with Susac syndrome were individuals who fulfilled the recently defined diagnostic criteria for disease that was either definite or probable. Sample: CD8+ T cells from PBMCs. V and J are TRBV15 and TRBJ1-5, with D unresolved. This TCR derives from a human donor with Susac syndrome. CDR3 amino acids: CATSRAWNNQPQHF. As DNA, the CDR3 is TGTGCCACCAGCAGAGCTTGGAACAATCAGCCCCAGCATTTT.